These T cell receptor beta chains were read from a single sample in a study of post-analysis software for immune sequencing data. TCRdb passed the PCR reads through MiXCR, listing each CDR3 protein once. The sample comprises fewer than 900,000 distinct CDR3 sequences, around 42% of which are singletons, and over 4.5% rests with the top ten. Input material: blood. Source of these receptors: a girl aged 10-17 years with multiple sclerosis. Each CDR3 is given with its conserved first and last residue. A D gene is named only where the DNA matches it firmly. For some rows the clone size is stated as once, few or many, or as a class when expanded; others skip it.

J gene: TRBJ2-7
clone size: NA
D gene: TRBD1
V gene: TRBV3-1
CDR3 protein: CASSLSGTGIHEQYF
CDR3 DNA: TGTGCCAGCAGCCTCTCCGGGACAGGGATCCACGAGCAGTACTTC

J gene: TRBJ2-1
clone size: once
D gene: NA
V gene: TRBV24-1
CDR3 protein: CATSDPLEPGRYNEQFF
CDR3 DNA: TGTGCCACCAGTGATCCTTTAGAACCTGGACGCTACAATGAGCAGTTCTTC

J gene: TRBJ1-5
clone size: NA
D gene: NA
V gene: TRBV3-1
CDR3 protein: CASSQWSDQPQHF
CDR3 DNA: TGTGCCAGCAGCCAATGGTCGGATCAGCCCCAGCATTTT

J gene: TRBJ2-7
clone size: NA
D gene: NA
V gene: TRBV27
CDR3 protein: CASSPLGQGPYEQYF
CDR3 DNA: TGTGCCAGCAGCCCCTTGGGGCAGGGCCCCTACGAGCAGTACTTC

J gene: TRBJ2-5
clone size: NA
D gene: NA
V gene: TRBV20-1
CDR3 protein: CSASLDGLQETQYF
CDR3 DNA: TGCAGTGCTTCTCTCGACGGACTCCAAGAGACCCAGTACTTC

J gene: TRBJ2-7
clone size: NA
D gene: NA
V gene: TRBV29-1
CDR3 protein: CSVEGSKGGTYEQYF
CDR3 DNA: TGCAGCGTTGAAGGTTCCAAGGGTGGCACCTACGAGCAGTACTTC

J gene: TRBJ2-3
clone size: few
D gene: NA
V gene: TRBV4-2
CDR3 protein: CASSQVLGTAQDTQYF
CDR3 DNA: TGTGCCAGCAGCCAAGTCTTGGGGACCGCTCAAGATACGCAGTATTTT

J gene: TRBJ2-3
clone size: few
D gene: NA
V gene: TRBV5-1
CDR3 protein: CASSPRETRTDTQYF
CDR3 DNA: TGCGCCAGCAGCCCCAGGGAGACCCGCACAGATACGCAGTATTTT

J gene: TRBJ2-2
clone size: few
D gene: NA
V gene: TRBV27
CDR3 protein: CASSFGRNTGELFF
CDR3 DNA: TGTGCCAGCAGTTTCGGGCGGAACACCGGGGAGCTGTTTTTT

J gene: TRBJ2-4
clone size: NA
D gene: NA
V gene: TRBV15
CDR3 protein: CATSRDGQLAKNIQYF
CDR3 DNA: TGTGCCACCAGCAGAGACGGACAGCTAGCCAAAAACATTCAGTACTTC

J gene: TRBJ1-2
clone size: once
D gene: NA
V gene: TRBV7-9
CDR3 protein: CASSLEVSTNYGYTF
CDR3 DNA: TGTGCCAGCAGCTTAGAAGTTTCCACAAACTATGGCTACACCTTC

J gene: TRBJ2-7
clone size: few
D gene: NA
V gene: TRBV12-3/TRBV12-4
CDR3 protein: CASSSRTSTYEQYF
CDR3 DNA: TGTGCCAGCAGTTCGCGGACCAGCACCTACGAGCAGTACTTC

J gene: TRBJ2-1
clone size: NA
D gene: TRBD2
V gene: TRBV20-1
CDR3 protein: CSATGTSGRDNEQFF
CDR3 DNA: TGCAGTGCGACCGGGACTAGCGGGAGAGACAATGAGCAGTTCTTC

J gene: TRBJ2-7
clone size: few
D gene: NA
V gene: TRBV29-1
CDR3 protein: CSVSGNYEQYF
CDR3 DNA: TGCAGCGTCTCCGGGAACTACGAGCAGTACTTC

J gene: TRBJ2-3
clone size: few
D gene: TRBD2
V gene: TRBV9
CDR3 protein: CASSVRGTSGLASTDTQYF
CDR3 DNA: TGTGCCAGCAGCGTGAGGGGGACTAGCGGCCTCGCTAGCACAGATACGCAGTATTTT

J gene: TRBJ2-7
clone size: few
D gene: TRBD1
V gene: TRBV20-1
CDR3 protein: CSASGTGTYEQYF
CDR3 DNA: TGCAGTGCTTCCGGGACAGGGACCTACGAGCAGTACTTC

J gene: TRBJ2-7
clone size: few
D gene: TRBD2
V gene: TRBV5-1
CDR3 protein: CASSPQVGGSSHEQYF
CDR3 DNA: TGCGCCAGCAGCCCCCAGGTGGGCGGGAGCTCCCACGAGCAGTACTTC

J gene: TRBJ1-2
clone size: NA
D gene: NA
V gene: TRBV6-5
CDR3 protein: CASSYGGRTNYGYTF
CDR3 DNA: TGTGCCAGCAGTTACGGTGGCAGAACCAACTATGGCTACACCTTC

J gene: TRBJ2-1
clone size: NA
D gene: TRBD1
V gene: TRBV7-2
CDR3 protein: CASSSGTGHNEQFF
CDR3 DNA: TGTGCCAGCAGCTCCGGGACAGGCCACAATGAGCAGTTCTTC

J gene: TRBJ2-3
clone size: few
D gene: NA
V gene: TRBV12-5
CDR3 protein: CASGLGLSTDTQYF
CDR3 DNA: TGTGCTAGTGGTTTGGGCTTGAGCACAGATACGCAGTATTTT

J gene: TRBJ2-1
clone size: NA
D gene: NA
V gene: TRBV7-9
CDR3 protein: CASSLGGLNNEQFF
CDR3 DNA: TGTGCCAGCAGCTTAGGCGGTCTCAACAATGAGCAGTTCTTC

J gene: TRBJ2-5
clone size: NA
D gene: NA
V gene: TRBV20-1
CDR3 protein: CSAQDQETQYF
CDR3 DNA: TGCAGTGCTCAAGACCAAGAGACCCAGTACTTC

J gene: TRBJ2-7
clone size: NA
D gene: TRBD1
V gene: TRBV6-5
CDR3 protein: CASSSPTGTYEQYF
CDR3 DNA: TGTGCCAGCAGTTCCCCGACAGGGACCTACGAGCAGTACTTC

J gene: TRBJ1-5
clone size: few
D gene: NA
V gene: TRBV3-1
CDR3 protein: CASSQGPSDQPQHF
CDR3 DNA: TGTGCCAGCAGCCAAGGACCTAGCGATCAGCCCCAGCATTTT

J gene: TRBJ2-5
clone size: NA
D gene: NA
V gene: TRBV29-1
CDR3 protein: CSVDRGREGTQYF
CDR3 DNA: TGTAGCGTTGATCGTGGTAGGGAAGGGACCCAGTACTTC

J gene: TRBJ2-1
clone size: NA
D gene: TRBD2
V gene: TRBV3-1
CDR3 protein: CASSQGTSGLINEQFF
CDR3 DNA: TGTGCCAGCAGCCAAGGGACTAGCGGTCTGATCAATGAGCAGTTCTTC